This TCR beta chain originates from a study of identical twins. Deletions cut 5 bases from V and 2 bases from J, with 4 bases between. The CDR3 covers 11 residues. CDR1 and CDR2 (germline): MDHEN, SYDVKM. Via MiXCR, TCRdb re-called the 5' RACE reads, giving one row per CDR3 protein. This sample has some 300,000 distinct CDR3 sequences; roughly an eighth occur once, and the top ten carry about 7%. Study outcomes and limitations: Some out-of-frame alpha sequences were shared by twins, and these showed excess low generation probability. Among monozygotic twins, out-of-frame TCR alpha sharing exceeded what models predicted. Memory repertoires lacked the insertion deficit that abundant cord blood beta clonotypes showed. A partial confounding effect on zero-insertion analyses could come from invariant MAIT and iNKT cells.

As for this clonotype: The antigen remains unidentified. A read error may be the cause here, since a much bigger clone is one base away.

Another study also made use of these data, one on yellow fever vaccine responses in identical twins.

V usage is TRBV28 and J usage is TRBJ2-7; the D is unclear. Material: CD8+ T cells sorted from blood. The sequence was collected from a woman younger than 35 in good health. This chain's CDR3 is CASSVAYEQYF. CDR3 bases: TGTGCCAGCAGTGTAGCCTACGAGCAGTACTTC. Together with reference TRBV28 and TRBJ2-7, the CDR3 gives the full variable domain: DVKVTQSSRYLVKRTGEKVFLECVQDMDHENMFWYRQDPGLGLRLIYFSYDVKMKEKGDIPEGYSVSREKKERFSLILESASTNQTSMYLCASSVAYEQYFGPGTRLTVT.